One sample yielded the 15 T cell receptor beta chains listed below, sequenced in a study of blood T cell repertoires in COVID-19. Data came from immunoSEQ multiplex PCR; TCRdb stores just in-frame clones and leaves some out. The sample yields almost 350,000 clones, more than 70% seen once. The specimen sequenced was PBMCs or T cells enriched from blood (not recorded which). These receptors all stem from a woman younger than 45 who had been exposed to COVID-19.

The V call is TRBV29-1, the J call TRBJ1-1, with TRBD1 matching over 7 bases. Looked up from germline, CDR1 is SQVTM and CDR2 is ANQGSEA. V lost 5 bases, J lost 5 bases, and 14 bases stayed unmatched. The CDR3 consists of 15 residues. Here the CDR3 DNA reads TGCAGCGTTTCCATGACAGGGCGGTGGGGGACTGAAGCTTTCTTT. This codes for CSVSMTGRWGTEAFF.

This rearrangement joins TRBV30 to TRBJ1-1, with D possibly matching TRBD1 (6 bases). CDR1 is GTSNPN and CDR2 is SVGIG in the germline V gene (reference sequence). Deletions cut 2 bases from V and 0 bases from J, with 13 bases between. The CDR3 loop spans 15 amino acids. Here the CDR3 DNA reads TGTGCCTGGAGTCCTCGAGACAGGTTGAACACTGAAGCTTTCTTT. Protein product: CAWSPRDRLNTEAFF.

V is TRBV28 and J is TRBJ1-3; D may be TRBD1 (5 bases). The ends were cut back, 10 bases at V and 2 bases at J, with 15 bases in the middle. The CDR3 totals 14 residues. Germline CDR1 and CDR2: MDHEN and SYDVKM. The CDR3 reads CATILGATGNTIYF. DNA of the CDR3: TGTGCCACCATCCTTGGGGCAACTGGAAACACCATATATTTT.

The V and J genes are TRBV11-3 and TRBJ2-2, with a possible D match to TRBD1 (5 bases). Germline assignment: CDR1 SGHNT and CDR2 YENEEA. Between the trimmed V and J ends, which lost 1 base and 8 bases, there was a span of 11 bases. The CDR3 covers 14 residues. CDR3 in amino acids: CASSLGRRGGELFF. CDR3 nucleotide sequence: TGTGCCAGCAGCTTAGGACGAAGGGGTGGGGAGCTGTTTTTT.

This chain links TRBV19 with TRBJ1-2, with D possibly matching TRBD1 (5 bases). The germline gives CDR1 LNHDA, CDR2 SQIVND (reference sequence). This CDR3 is 13 amino acids long. Trimming cost V 6 bases and J 1 base, with 9 bases left between them. The CDR3 loop is CASSRQINYGYTF. The CDR3 nucleotides read TGTGCCAGTAGCCGACAGATTAACTATGGCTACACCTTC. Combining the CDR3 with reference TRBV19 and TRBJ1-2 gives the whole variable domain DGGITQSPKYLFRKEGQNVTLSCEQNLNHDAMYWYRQDPGQGLRLIYYSQIVNDFQKGDIAEGYSVSREKKESFPLTVTSAQKNPTAFYLCASSRQINYGYTFGSGTRLTVV.

The chain is built from TRBV9 and TRBJ1-1; D perhaps matches TRBD1 (5 bases). This CDR3 region has 15 residues. The germline gives CDR1 SGDLS, CDR2 YYNGEE. V was pared by 0 bases and J by 0 bases, with 9 bases between. CDR3 sequence reads: CASSVVGAMNTEAFF. Here the CDR3 DNA reads TGTGCCAGCAGCGTAGTTGGGGCCATGAACACTGAAGCTTTCTTT.

This clone was counted a few times. J is TRBJ1-6 and V is TRBV21-1. TRBV21-1 is assigned pseudogene status. The CDR3 is 16 amino acids. CDR3 loop: CASSTGKSSYNSPLHF. In DNA, the CDR3 is TGTGCCAGCAGCACCGGGAAGAGCTCCTATAATTCACCCCTCCACTTT.

The chain employs TRBV30 and TRBJ2-2; 11 nucleotides align to TRBD2. The CDR3 contains 15 residues. Germline V lookup: CDR1 GTSNPN, CDR2 SVGIG (reference sequence). Losses at the gene ends were 3 bases for V and 6 bases for J; bases not matched to a gene: 6. CDR3 DNA: TGTGCCTGGAGCGGACTAGCGGGCTCTGCCGGGGAGCTGTTTTTT. This gives the protein CAWSGLAGSAGELFF. Looking up the rest from reference TRBV30 and TRBJ2-2 gives the full variable domain: SQTIHQWPATLVQPVGSPLSLECTVEGTSNPNLYWYRQAAGRGLQLLFYSVGIGQISSEVPQNLSASRPQDRQFILSSKKLLLSDSGFYLCAWSGLAGSAGELFFGEGSRLTVL.

About this clone: At one end, the junction sequence differs from germline, possibly due to a read error. V and J are TRBV7-9 and TRBJ2-3; 12 nucleotides line up with TRBD2. The CDR3 extends over 12 amino acids. Germline V gene lookup returns CDR1 SEHNR and CDR2 FQNEAQ (reference sequence). The CDR3 sequence: CASSPPRTSGDF. The CDR3 coding sequence is TGTGCCAGCAGCCCCCCCCGGACTAGCGGGGATTTT.

The chain links TRBV27 to TRBJ2-7; no clear D. Germline CDR1 MNHEY, CDR2 SMNVEV (reference sequence). The CDR3 contains 15 residues. Trimming left V 6 bases short and J 6 bases short, with 21 bases between. The CDR3 is CASRSPEAFSPEQYF. The DNA for the CDR3 is TGTGCCAGCAGGTCCCCTGAGGCCTTTTCCCCCGAGCAGTACTTC.

Concerning this clone: Other DNA sequences in this sample translate to the same CDR3. CDR3 loop: CASSGPGTSGYNEQFF. CDR3 DNA: TGCGCCAGCAGCGGCCCCGGGACTAGCGGATACAATGAGCAGTTCTTC. The rearrangement uses TRBV5-1 and TRBJ2-1; 11 bases align to TRBD2. V lost 4 bases, J lost 4 bases, and 7 bases stayed unmatched. The CDR3 is 16 residues long. Germline V gene lookup returns CDR1 SGHRS and CDR2 YFSETQ.

The chain carries TRBV19 and TRBJ1-1; D remains ambiguous. The CDR3 is 13 residues long. CDR1 and CDR2 (germline): LNHDA, SQIVND (reference sequence). V gave up 1 base and J gave up 10 bases, with 13 bases separating them. Here the CDR3 reads CASSIVNSEGAFF. DNA of the CDR3: TGTGCCAGTAGTATAGTGAACTCCGAGGGAGCTTTCTTT.

The chain is built from TRBV2 and TRBJ2-3; TRBD1 agrees at 7 bases. J was trimmed by 2 bases and V by 4 bases; bases with no gene match: 3. This CDR3 is built from 14 residues. Germline V CDR1 and CDR2: SNHLY, FYNNEI. CDR3 amino acids: CASSGDRFTDTQYF. CDR3 DNA sequence: TGTGCCAGCAGTGGGGACAGATTCACAGATACGCAGTATTTT.

The rearrangement links TRBV7-2 to TRBJ2-5, with TRBD2 matching over 8 bases. Trimming at V came to 4 bases and at J to 3 bases, leaving 10 bases not matched to a gene. CDR1 and CDR2 (germline): SGHTA, FQGNSA. The CDR3 consists of 16 residues. CDR3 coding DNA: TGTGCCAGCAGCTCGGGGTTGGTAGCGGGGAAAGAGACCCAGTACTTC. It codes for CASSSGLVAGKETQYF.

The gene calls are TRBV5-1 and TRBJ1-5; 11 bases line up with TRBD1. There are 15 residues in the CDR3. The junction had 3 bases not matched to a gene; V was cut back by 3 bases and J by 4 bases. Per germline, CDR1 SGHRS and CDR2 YFSETQ. The CDR3 is CASSSGQGVNQPQHF. CDR3 bases: TGCGCCAGCAGCTCGGGACAGGGGGTAAATCAGCCCCAGCATTTT.